Each of the 26 T cell receptor beta chains below was sequenced from the same sample in a study of T cell responses to AZD1222 COVID-19 vaccine. TCRdb's table, derived via immunoSEQ multiplex PCR, lists solely in-frame clones and lacks some. The sample includes 90,000 to 110,000 clones, 82% of them seen just once. The sequenced sample was peripheral blood, obtained on day 0 of AZD1222 vaccination. Every receptor here comes from an adult in good health.

This clone was picked up a small number of times. This chain links TRBV25-1 with TRBJ1-2; no firm D call. V dropped 3 bases and J dropped 4 bases, with 6 bases sitting between them. The length of the CDR3 is 12 residues. Looked up from germline, CDR1 is MGHDK and CDR2 is SYGVNS. The CDR3 coding sequence is TGTGCCAGCAGTGACAGCCGCTATGGCTACACCTTC. Protein sequence: CASSDSRYGYTF.

The gene calls are TRBV5-1 and TRBJ2-5, with 9 bases lining up with TRBD2. Germline CDR1 reads SGHRS; CDR2 reads YFSETQ. Losses at the gene ends were 4 bases for V and 4 bases for J; bases not matched to a gene: 11. The CDR3 runs 16 residues. The CDR3 loop reads CASSPGASGMGETQYF. DNA for the CDR3: TGCGCCAGCAGCCCGGGGGCTAGCGGGATGGGAGAGACCCAGTACTTC.

This rearrangement joins TRBV5-1 to TRBJ1-1, with D uncertain. The CDR3 totals 15 residues. V lost 4 bases to trimming and J lost 3 bases, with 16 bases between them. Germline CDR1 and CDR2: SGHRS and YFSETQ. The CDR3 nucleotides are TGCGCCAGCAGCCCCGGGATCAGAAGCGACACTGAAGCTTTCTTT. This codes for CASSPGIRSDTEAFF.

V and J are TRBV27 and TRBJ2-5; TRBD2 aligns across 8 bases. Germline V gene lookup returns CDR1 MNHEY and CDR2 SMNVEV (reference sequence). V lost 0 bases to trimming and J lost 4 bases; unmatched junction nucleotides: 4. The CDR3 has 15 amino acids. The CDR3 region is CASSLSVAGRETQYF. The CDR3 coding sequence is TGTGCCAGCAGTTTATCGGTAGCGGGAAGAGAGACCCAGTACTTC.

This chain uses TRBV19 with TRBJ1-6, with D uncertain. In germline, CDR1 is LNHDA, CDR2 SQIVND (reference sequence). CDR3 length: 15 amino acids. V was trimmed by 6 bases and J by 7 bases, leaving 16 bases between them. This CDR3 reads CASRGSSRTNSPLHF. CDR3 nucleotides: TGTGCCAGTAGAGGGTCCTCGCGGACCAATTCACCCCTCCACTTT. Together with reference TRBV19 and TRBJ1-6, the CDR3 gives the full variable domain: DGGITQSPKYLFRKEGQNVTLSCEQNLNHDAMYWYRQDPGQGLRLIYYSQIVNDFQKGDIAEGYSVSREKKESFPLTVTSAQKNPTAFYLCASRGSSRTNSPLHFGNGTRLTVT.

A single count supports this clone. The chain uses TRBV9 and TRBJ2-1, with TRBD2 identical over 14 bases. Germline-derived CDR1 and CDR2 are SGDLS and YYNGEE. There are 16 residues in the CDR3. Germline trimming cut 4 bases from V and 8 bases from J; bases unmatched to any gene: 8. The chain's CDR3 is CASSYRPGLAGDEQFF. As DNA, the CDR3 is TGTGCCAGCAGCTACAGACCGGGACTAGCGGGGGATGAGCAGTTCTTC.

CDR3 region: CASSSGTGRGADTQYF. Written as DNA, the CDR3 is TGTGCCAGCAGCTCAGGGACAGGGAGGGGCGCAGATACGCAGTATTTT. V gene TRBV7-2 combines with J gene TRBJ2-3, with 9 bases aligning to TRBD1. Germline CDR1 and CDR2: SGHTA and FQGNSA. Trimming cost V 4 bases and J 4 bases; bases outside gene matches: 9. The CDR3 contains 16 residues.

The chain links TRBV5-5 to TRBJ2-7; unclear D gene. Trimming shortened V by 0 bases and J by 3 bases, and 19 bases separated the two germline ends. The CDR3 totals 17 residues. Germline values: CDR1 SGHKS, CDR2 YYEKEE (reference sequence). DNA of the CDR3: TGTGCCAGCAGCTTGGTTGAGAGTAGGAACCCCATCTACGAGCAGTACTTC. Its protein product is CASSLVESRNPIYEQYF.

The chain combines TRBV27 with TRBJ1-1; no definite D call. Germline CDR1 is MNHEY and CDR2 is SMNVEV (reference sequence). There are 13 residues in the CDR3. Trimming left V 3 bases short and J 7 bases short, with 12 bases between. The CDR3 bases are TGTGCCAGCAGTTTCGGTAAGGGATTTGAAGCTTTCTTT. Its protein is CASSFGKGFEAFF.

The gene calls are TRBV7-9 and TRBJ2-7; 9 bases agree with TRBD1. V lost 5 bases and J lost 1; bases outside the gene matches: 15. Germline assignment: CDR1 SEHNR and CDR2 FQNEAQ (reference sequence). The CDR3 is 18 amino acids. The DNA for the CDR3 is TGTGCCAGCAGCCGTCCCGGGACAGGGACCAAGAGGTCCTACGAGCAGTACTTC. It codes for CASSRPGTGTKRSYEQYF.

The chain is built from TRBV27 and TRBJ2-7; 11 bases are a match to TRBD2. This CDR3 is 16 amino acids long. Per germline, CDR1 MNHEY and CDR2 SMNVEV (reference sequence). The junction had 8 bases not matched to a gene; V was cut back by 1 base and J by 6 bases. The CDR3 nucleotides are TGTGCCAGCAGTTTATATCCTAGCGGGGGGACAGGCGAGCAGTACTTC. Its protein product is CASSLYPSGGTGEQYF.

This chain links TRBV6-5 with TRBJ1-2, with D hard to call. CDR3 size: 11 residues. CDR1 is MNHEY, CDR2 SVGAGI, per germline. Trimming took off 7 bases at V and 6 bases at J, with 9 bases between the two ends. The CDR3: CASTPLDGYTF. For the CDR3, the DNA is TGTGCCAGCACCCCCTTGGATGGCTACACCTTC.

In its sample, this clone was seen a few times. V usage is TRBV5-4 and J usage is TRBJ2-7; D might be TRBD1 (6 bases). The germline CDR1 and CDR2 sequences are SGHNT and YYREEE (reference sequence). This CDR3 region has 15 residues. V dropped 1 base and J dropped 0 bases, with 11 bases sitting between them. CDR3: CASSLSQGGSYEQYF. The DNA of the CDR3 is TGTGCCAGCAGCTTGTCACAGGGCGGCTCCTACGAGCAGTACTTC.

The chain has TRBV19 and TRBJ2-1; 8 positions agree with TRBD2. V lost 7 bases, J lost 3 bases, and 5 bases stayed unmatched. Germline V CDR1 and CDR2: LNHDA, SQIVND (reference sequence). The CDR3 runs 14 residues. The DNA for the CDR3 is TGTGCCAGTAATAGCGGGGACCGCTACAATGAGCAGTTCTTC. Its protein is CASNSGDRYNEQFF.

The chain recombines TRBV11-2 with TRBJ2-5; D might be TRBD1 or TRBD2, each matching 5 bases. Looked up from germline, CDR1 is SGHAT and CDR2 is FQNNGV. This CDR3 is built from 18 residues. The V end was cut by 2 bases, the J end by 4 bases, with 23 bases between. This CDR3 reads CASSLSGQGNFGRETQYF. CDR3 sequence (DNA): TGTGCCAGCAGCTTATCTGGACAAGGCAACTTTGGGAGAGAGACCCAGTACTTC.

This chain joins TRBV7-9 and TRBJ2-1; maybe TRBD1 (6 bases). The CDR3 sequence is 15 residues long. The V end was cut by 4 bases, the J end by 4 bases, with 14 bases between. Germline assignment: CDR1 SEHNR and CDR2 FQNEAQ (reference sequence). CDR3 region: CASSYRVGVYNEQFF. The CDR3 bases are TGTGCCAGCAGCTACAGGGTAGGGGTATACAATGAGCAGTTCTTC.

This chain connects TRBV27 to TRBJ1-1, with 10 positions matching TRBD1. Germline V lookup: CDR1 MNHEY, CDR2 SMNVEV (reference sequence). J gave up 7 bases and V 5 bases, and 10 bases lay outside the gene matches. The CDR3 sequence is 15 residues long. Here the CDR3 DNA reads TGTGCCAGCAGTCCCCCCCGACAGGGGGCCGGTGAAGCTTTCTTT. Encoded protein: CASSPPRQGAGEAFF.

This clone was picked up a small number of times. The rearrangement joins TRBV7-2 to TRBJ1-1; D gene unclear. Germline assignment: CDR1 SGHTA and CDR2 FQGNSA. The V and J ends lost 6 bases and 1 base respectively, with 12 bases between them. CDR3 length: 14 amino acids. For the CDR3, the DNA is TGTGCCAGCAGTCGGACTCTGGGGAACACTGAAGCTTTCTTT. Its protein is CASSRTLGNTEAFF.

The chain uses TRBV4-1 and TRBJ1-1; unclear D gene. V shed 3 bases and J shed 0 bases, with 11 bases lying between them. The germline CDR1 and CDR2 sequences are MGHRA and YSYEKL. This CDR3 region has 15 residues. For the CDR3, the DNA is TGCGCCAGCAGCCATCGAGTACAGATGAACACTGAAGCTTTCTTT. Translation: CASSHRVQMNTEAFF.

This clone was detected a few times. The genes are TRBV5-6 and TRBJ1-4; D may be TRBD1 (6 bases). V shed 4 bases and J shed 7 bases, with 17 bases lying between them. The CDR3 extends over 15 amino acids. CDR1 and CDR2 from the germline V gene are SGHDT and YYEEEE. The CDR3 DNA follows: TGTGCCAGCAGCCCACGGGGGGCAGGAGCTGAAAAACTGTTTTTT. It encodes CASSPRGAGAEKLFF.

The gene calls are TRBV4-3 and TRBJ1-4; perhaps TRBD1 as D (5 bases). CDR1 LGHNA and CDR2 YSLEER come from the germline V gene. Between the trimmed V and J ends, which lost 1 base and 7 bases, there was a span of 16 bases. CDR3 length: 16 residues. The DNA of the CDR3 is TGCGCCAGCAGCCAAGCGGTGGGGGTGGAGTTTGAAAAACTGTTTTTT. It is translated as CASSQAVGVEFEKLFF.

This clone was detected only a few times. CDR3 protein: CASSLGRDYGYTF. CDR3 DNA: TGTGCCAGCAGCTTGGGTAGGGACTATGGCTACACCTTC. The V call is TRBV5-5, the J call TRBJ1-2; D gene unclear. CDR1 is SGHKS and CDR2 is YYEKEE in the germline V gene (reference sequence). This CDR3 comprises 13 residues. Between the trimmed V and J ends, which lost 0 bases and 3 bases, there was a span of 6 bases.

The rearrangement uses TRBV5-6 and TRBJ1-2; the match to TRBD1 covers 7 bases. Trimming cost V 2 bases and J 8 bases; bases outside gene matches: 6. Germline values: CDR1 SGHDT, CDR2 YYEEEE. CDR3 length: 13 residues. The CDR3 nucleotides read TGTGCCAGCAGCTTAAATACAGGGGTCGGCTACACCTTC. It is translated as CASSLNTGVGYTF.

V is TRBV5-4 and J is TRBJ1-5; D perhaps matches TRBD1 (6 bases). The CDR3 length is 17 residues. Trimming left V 2 bases short and J 0 bases short, with 15 bases between. Per the germline V gene, CDR1 is SGHNT and CDR2 is YYREEE (reference sequence). CDR3 nucleotide sequence: TGTGCCAGCAGCTTTTCGGGGGGGGCCGATAGCAATCAGCCCCAGCATTTT. Translating gives CASSFSGGADSNQPQHF.

This clone was recorded once. The rearrangement uses TRBV12-3 or TRBV12-4 and TRBJ2-7; D unclear. The CDR3 covers 13 residues. The germline V and J ends were trimmed by 5 bases and 2 bases, with 10 bases remaining between them. The CDR3 nucleotides read TGTGCCAGCAGTCAATACCAGGCCTACGAGCAGTACTTC. Amino acids: CASSQYQAYEQYF.

The CDR3 sequence is CASSQDLSGGGKTQYF. CDR3 in DNA: TGTGCCAGCAGCCAAGATTTAAGCGGGGGGGGAAAGACCCAGTACTTC. V usage is TRBV3-1 (or the pseudogene TRBV3-2) and J usage is TRBJ2-5; 10 nucleotides align to TRBD2. In germline, CDR1 is LGHDT, CDR2 YNNKEL (reference sequence). The CDR3 loop spans 16 amino acids. The V gene end was trimmed by 0 bases and the J gene end by 6 bases; junction bases not matched to a gene: 7.